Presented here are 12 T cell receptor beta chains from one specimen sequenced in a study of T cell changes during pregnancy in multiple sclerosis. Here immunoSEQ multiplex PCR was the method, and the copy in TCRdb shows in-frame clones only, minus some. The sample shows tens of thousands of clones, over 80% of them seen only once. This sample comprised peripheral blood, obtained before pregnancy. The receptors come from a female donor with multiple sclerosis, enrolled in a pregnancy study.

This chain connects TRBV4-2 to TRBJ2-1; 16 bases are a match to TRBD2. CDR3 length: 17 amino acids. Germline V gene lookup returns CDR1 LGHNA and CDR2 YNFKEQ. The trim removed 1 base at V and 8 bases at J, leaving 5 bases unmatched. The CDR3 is CASSQVAGTSGRDEQFF. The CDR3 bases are TGTGCCAGCAGCCAAGTCGCCGGGACTAGCGGGAGGGATGAGCAGTTCTTC.

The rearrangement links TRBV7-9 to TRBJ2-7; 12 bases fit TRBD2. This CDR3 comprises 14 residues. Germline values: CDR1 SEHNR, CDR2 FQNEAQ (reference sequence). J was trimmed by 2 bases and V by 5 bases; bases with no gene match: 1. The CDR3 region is CASSTSGGTYEQYF. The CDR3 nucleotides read TGTGCCAGCAGCACTAGCGGGGGGACCTACGAGCAGTACTTC.

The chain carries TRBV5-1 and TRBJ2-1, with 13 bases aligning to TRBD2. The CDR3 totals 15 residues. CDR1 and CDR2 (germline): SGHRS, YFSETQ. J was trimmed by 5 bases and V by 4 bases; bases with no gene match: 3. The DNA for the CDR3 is TGCGCCAGCAGCCCGGGACTAGCGGGAAACAATGAGCAGTTCTTC. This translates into CASSPGLAGNNEQFF.

DNA of the CDR3: TGTGCCAGCTCACCCGGGGGACAGGGTCGGAGGCAGCCCCAGCATTTT. Translated: CASSPGGQGRRQPQHF. The chain has TRBV18 and TRBJ1-5; 9 nucleotides match TRBD1. Germline CDR1 and CDR2: KGHSH and LQKENI. V lost 3 bases and J lost 7; bases outside the gene matches: 10. The CDR3 has 16 residues.

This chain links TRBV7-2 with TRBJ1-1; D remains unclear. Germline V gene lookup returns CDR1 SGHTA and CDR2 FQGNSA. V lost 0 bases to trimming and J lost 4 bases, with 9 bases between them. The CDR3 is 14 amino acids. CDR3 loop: CASSLARATTEAFF. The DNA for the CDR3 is TGTGCCAGCAGCTTAGCGCGGGCGACCACTGAAGCTTTCTTT.

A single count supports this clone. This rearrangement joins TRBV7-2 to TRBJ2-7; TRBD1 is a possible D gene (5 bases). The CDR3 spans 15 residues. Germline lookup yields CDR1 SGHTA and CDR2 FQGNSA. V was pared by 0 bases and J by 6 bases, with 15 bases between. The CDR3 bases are TGTGCCAGCAGCTTAGCGGTAAAGGGGATGGGCGAGCAGTACTTC. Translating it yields CASSLAVKGMGEQYF.

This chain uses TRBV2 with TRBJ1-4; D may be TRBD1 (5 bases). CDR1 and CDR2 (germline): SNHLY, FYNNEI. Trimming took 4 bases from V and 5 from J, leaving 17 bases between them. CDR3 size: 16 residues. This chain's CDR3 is CASSASGAGLNEKLFF. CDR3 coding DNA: TGTGCCAGCAGTGCAAGTGGGGCAGGTCTAAATGAAAAACTGTTTTTT.

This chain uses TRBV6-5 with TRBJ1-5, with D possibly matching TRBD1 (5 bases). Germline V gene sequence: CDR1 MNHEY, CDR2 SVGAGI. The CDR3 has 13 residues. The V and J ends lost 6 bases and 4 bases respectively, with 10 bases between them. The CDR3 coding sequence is TGTGCCAGCAGGCAGACAGAGAATCAGCCCCAGCATTTT. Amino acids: CASRQTENQPQHF.

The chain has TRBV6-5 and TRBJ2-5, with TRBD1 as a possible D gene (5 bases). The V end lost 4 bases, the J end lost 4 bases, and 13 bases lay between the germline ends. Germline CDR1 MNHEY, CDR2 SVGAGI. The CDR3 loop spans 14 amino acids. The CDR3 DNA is TGTGCCAGCAGTTTCGTCGACAGACTAGAGACCCAGTACTTC. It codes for CASSFVDRLETQYF.

CDR3 protein: CASSVAPAGGPLHEQFF. Here the CDR3 DNA reads TGTGCCAGCAGCGTAGCTCCAGCGGGAGGCCCCCTCCATGAGCAGTTCTTC. This chain links TRBV9 with TRBJ2-1, with 9 bases fitting TRBD2. The CDR3 length is 17 residues. CDR1 and CDR2 (germline): SGDLS, YYNGEE. Trimming cost V 0 bases and J 8 bases; bases outside gene matches: 12.

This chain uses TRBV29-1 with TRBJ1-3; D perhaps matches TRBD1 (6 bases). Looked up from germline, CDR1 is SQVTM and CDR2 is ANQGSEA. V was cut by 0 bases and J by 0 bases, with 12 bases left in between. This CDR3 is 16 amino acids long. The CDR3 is CSVEEPGGPSGNTIYF. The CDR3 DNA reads TGCAGCGTTGAAGAGCCGGGGGGCCCCTCTGGAAACACCATATATTTT.

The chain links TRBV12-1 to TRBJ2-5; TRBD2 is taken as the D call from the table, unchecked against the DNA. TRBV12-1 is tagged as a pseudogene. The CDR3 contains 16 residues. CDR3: CASSQKRTRYQETQYF. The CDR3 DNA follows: TGTGCCAGCAGCCAGAAGCGGACCAGGTACCAAGAGACCCAGTACTTC.